The source of this T cell receptor beta chain is a study of T cell clones after liver transplantation. Study-wide context: Pre-transplant mixed lymphocyte reactions yielded third-party-reactive TCRbeta sequences as comparators for graft-donor-reactive sequences. Apart from three HCV-positive recipients, transplants were for non-autoimmune, non-viral reasons. Until 12-24 months post-transplant, subjects got standard immunosuppression and no induction.

A few counts support this clone. The table came from immunoSEQ multiplex PCR; TCRdb's copy has only in-frame clones and leaves some out. The profile shows about 51,000 clones, roughly 70% of them singletons. This sample comprised CD4+ T cells from blood, obtained approximately 54 months after liver transplant. This clonotype was sampled from a human patient who received a liver transplant. Among the T cells, some may be from the graft donor.

The CDR3 coding sequence is TGTGCCAGCAGTGAAGCGGGAGGATCACCCCTCCACTTT. As protein: CASSEAGGSPLHF. The chain uses TRBV6-5 and TRBJ1-6; D remains unclear. CDR1 is MNHEY, CDR2 SVGAGI, per germline. Trimming pared 5 bases from V and 10 bases from J, leaving 12 bases between. The length of the CDR3 is 13 residues.